Listed here is a single T cell receptor beta chain. This clone turned up a few times. It lacks a known antigen. No clone much larger than this one lies a single base away; base qualities are absent. The data derive from a study of T cell responses to AZD1222 COVID-19 vaccine (dated by TCRdb to 2020 to 2023). General notes on the study: TCR sequencing was performed for 230 to 250 trial participants, of whom around 200 were given two doses of AZD1222 and approximately 26 were given two doses of MenACWY control vaccine. Trial participants were enrolled into age subgroups of 18-55, 56-69 and 70-plus years, which contained about 160, 30 and 59 TCR-sequenced participants, respectively.

CDR1 and CDR2 are drawn from the germline V gene: KGHDR, SFDVKD. Counted from cysteine to phenylalanine, this CDR3 has 13 amino acids. The entry retains the CDR3 DNA only, 39 bases that are in frame from base 1. Trimming costs V 4 bases and J 4 bases, and their ends lie 9 bases apart. The CDR3 regions of human TCRbeta chains were analyzed by immunosequencing. In the source study's methods: Repertoire TCRs were matched against a reference library of SARS-CoV-2-specific TCRs generated with the MIRA antigen-specificity platform. Breadth meant the fraction of unique TCRs that were SARS-CoV-2-associated, whereas depth meant the fraction of total T cells that were SARS-CoV-2-associated. Using the MIRA data, every spike-specific TCR was mapped to the spike region that the TCR reacted to and assigned to either a CD4 or a CD8 class. Log10-transformed breadth and depth values were compared by one-way ANOVA with Sidak's multiple comparisons tests. Here the immuneACCESS table is served through TCRdb, limited to in-frame sequences with V and J called. Missing clones are a known gap in these copies; in checked studies unresolved V genes cover under half, and the rest lacks a known reason. Clone size and V and J calls were adopted from that table, with D and trimming inferred from the DNA. The sample profile shows approximately 67,000 clones; 80% to 90% of them were found once. 5.5% to 8% of the sample is held by the ten biggest clonotypes.

The sample's time point label, in plain terms: about 28 days (+/-7) after the second vaccine dose. AZD1222 recipients given second doses at about 4 weeks or at about 12 weeks were pooled, since spike-specific TCR depth and breadth were not found to differ between the two schedules. The vaccinee samples were drawn from two UK trials, COV001 and COV002, one of which was a single-blind randomized controlled phase 2/3 trial testing AZD1222 (ChAdOx1 nCoV-19) in healthy adults. For TCRbeta chain sequencing, PBMC samples were collected from trial participants at day 0 and at day 28 after the second dose. Findings and caveats that apply to the study as a whole: Conclusions about previously exposed vaccinees are limited, since just 6 or 7 AZD1222 recipients were seropositive for SARS-CoV-2 at baseline. Most participants were white British and females outnumbered males, and the authors suggested that clonal diversity may have been underestimated. In the small 56-69-year group, the increase in depth fell short of significance, most likely because of low power. Nearly half of unique spike-specific TCRs reportedly recognized epitopes outside regions mutated in the B.1.351 and B.1.1.7 variants. Vaccine-associated CD4 TCRs spanned the whole spike protein, with dominant responses in regions 160-218 and 743-854. A significant rise in spike-specific TCR breadth and depth was observed after two AZD1222 doses relative to day 0 and relative to MenACWY recipients. Because no day 14 peak-response samples were available, repertoires were characterized only after the peak T cell response.

Recombination linked TRBV24-1 to TRBJ1-1, with the D gene not confidently named. Sequencing used peripheral blood, obtained 28 days after the second AZD1222 dose. The clonotype originates from an adult who received the AZD1222 COVID-19 vaccine. CDR3 reads: CATSEEDRTEAFF. The DNA reads TGTGCCACCAGTGAAGAAGACCGCACTGAAGCTTTCTTT.